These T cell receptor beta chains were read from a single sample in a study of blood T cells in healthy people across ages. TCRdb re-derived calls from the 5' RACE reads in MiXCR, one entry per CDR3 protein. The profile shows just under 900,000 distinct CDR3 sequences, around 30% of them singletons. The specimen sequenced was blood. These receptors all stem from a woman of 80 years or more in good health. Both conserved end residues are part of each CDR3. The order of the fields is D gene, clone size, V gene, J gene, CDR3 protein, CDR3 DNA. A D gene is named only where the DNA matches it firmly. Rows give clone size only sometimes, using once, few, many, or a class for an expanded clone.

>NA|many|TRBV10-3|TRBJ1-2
CAISGSRSSGNYGYTF
TGTGCCATCAGTGGAAGCAGGTCTTCCGGAAACTATGGCTACACCTTC
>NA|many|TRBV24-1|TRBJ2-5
CATSDFHRTQRETQYF
TGTGCCACCAGTGATTTTCATAGGACTCAGCGTGAGACCCAGTACTTC
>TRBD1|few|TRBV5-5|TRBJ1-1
CASSLQPGGNTEAFF
TGTGCCAGCAGCTTGCAACCAGGGGGGAACACTGAAGCTTTCTTT
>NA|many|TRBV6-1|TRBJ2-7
CASTPGVAIEQYF
TGTGCCAGCACCCCAGGGGTAGCTATCGAGCAGTACTTC
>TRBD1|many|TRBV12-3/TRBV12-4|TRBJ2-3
CASSFSGQGRDTQYF
TGTGCCAGCAGTTTCTCGGGACAGGGAAGAGATACGCAGTATTTT
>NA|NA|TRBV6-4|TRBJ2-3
CASSRQEASTDTQYF
TGTGCCAGCAGTAGACAGGAAGCAAGCACAGATACGCAGTATTTT
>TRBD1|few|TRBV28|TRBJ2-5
CASSLPMTGLETQYF
TGTGCCAGCAGTTTACCCATGACAGGGTTAGAGACCCAGTACTTC
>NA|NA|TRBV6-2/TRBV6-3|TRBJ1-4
CASRRGFRGEKLFF
TGTGCCAGCAGACGAGGGTTTAGAGGCGAAAAACTGTTTTTT
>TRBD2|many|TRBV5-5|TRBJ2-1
CASSLVDGGGQFF
TGTGCCAGCAGCTTGGTGGACGGCGGGGGGCAGTTCTTC
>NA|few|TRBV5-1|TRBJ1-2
CASSPGSIYTF
TGCGCCAGCAGCCCTGGATCCATCTACACCTTC
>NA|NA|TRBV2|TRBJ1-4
CASSEERTATNEKLFF
TGTGCCAGCAGTGAAGAGAGGACAGCTACGAATGAAAAACTGTTTTTT
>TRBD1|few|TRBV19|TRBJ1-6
CASRRTGNNSPLHF
TGTGCCAGTAGGCGGACAGGGAATAATTCACCCCTCCACTTT
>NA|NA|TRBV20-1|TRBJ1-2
CSARDTGNPNYGYTF
TGCAGTGCTAGAGATACAGGAAACCCTAACTATGGCTACACCTTC
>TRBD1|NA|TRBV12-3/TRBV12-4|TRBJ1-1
CASSQGGKAFF
TGTGCCAGCAGCCAGGGGGGAAAAGCTTTCTTT
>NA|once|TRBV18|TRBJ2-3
CASSPNPPSTDTQYF
TGTGCCAGCTCACCAAATCCGCCCTCCACAGATACGCAGTATTTT
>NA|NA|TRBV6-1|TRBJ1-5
CANSPGWMRQPQHF
TGTGCCAACAGTCCAGGGTGGATGCGCCAGCCCCAGCATTTT
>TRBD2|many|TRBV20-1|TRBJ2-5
CSAHPLAGEETQYF
TGCAGTGCACATCCACTAGCGGGGGAAGAGACCCAGTACTTC
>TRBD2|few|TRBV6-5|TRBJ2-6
CASLAGGSGANVLTF
TGTGCCAGCTTAGCGGGGGGCTCTGGGGCCAACGTCCTGACTTTC
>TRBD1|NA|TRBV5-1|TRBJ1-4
CASSLARDRVEKLFF
TGCGCCAGCAGCTTGGCCAGGGACAGGGTTGAAAAACTGTTTTTT
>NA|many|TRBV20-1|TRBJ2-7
CSARDRGSNEQYF
TGCAGTGCTAGAGATCGGGGGAGTAACGAGCAGTACTTC
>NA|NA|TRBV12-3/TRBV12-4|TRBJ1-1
CASTRVEGKAFF
TGTGCCAGTACCCGGGTAGAGGGGAAAGCTTTCTTT
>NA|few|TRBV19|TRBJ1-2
CASSADGYTF
TGTGCCAGTAGCGCAGATGGCTACACCTTC
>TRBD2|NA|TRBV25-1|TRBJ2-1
CASSDVAGVSYNEQFF
TGTGCCAGCAGTGATGTAGCGGGGGTGTCCTACAATGAGCAGTTCTTC
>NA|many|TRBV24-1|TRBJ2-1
CATSDLHGGDEQFF
TGTGCCACCAGTGATTTGCATGGGGGTGATGAGCAGTTCTTC
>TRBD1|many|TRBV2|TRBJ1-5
CASSEGQVNQPQHF
TGTGCCAGCAGTGAGGGACAGGTAAATCAGCCCCAGCATTTT
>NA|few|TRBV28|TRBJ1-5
CASNRAGNQPQHF
TGTGCCAGCAACAGGGCGGGCAATCAGCCCCAGCATTTT
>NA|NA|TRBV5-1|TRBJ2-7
CASSLGRGWGEQYF
TGCGCCAGCAGCTTGGGCAGGGGATGGGGCGAGCAGTACTTC
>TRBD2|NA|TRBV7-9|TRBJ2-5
CASSAGLAEETQYF
TGTGCCAGCAGCGCGGGACTAGCCGAAGAGACCCAGTACTTC
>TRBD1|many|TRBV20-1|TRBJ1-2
CSASSRQGYGYTF
TGCAGTGCTAGTAGTAGACAGGGCTATGGCTACACCTTC
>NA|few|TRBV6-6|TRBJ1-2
CASSSPAENYGYTF
TGTGCCAGCAGCTCCCCAGCGGAAAACTATGGCTACACCTTC
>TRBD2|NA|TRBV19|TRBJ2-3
CASSIGKTSGASTDTQYF
TGTGCCAGTAGTATTGGTAAAACTAGCGGGGCTAGCACAGATACGCAGTATTTT
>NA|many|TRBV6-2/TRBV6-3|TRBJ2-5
CASSYQNQETQYF
TGTGCCAGCAGTTACCAAAATCAAGAGACCCAGTACTTC
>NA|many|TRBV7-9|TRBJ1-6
CASSLDSREYNSPLHF
TGTGCCAGCAGCTTAGACAGCAGAGAGTATAATTCACCCCTCCACTTT
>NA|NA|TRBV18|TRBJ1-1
CASSPQEYTEAFF
TGTGCCAGCTCACCACAGGAGTACACTGAAGCTTTCTTT
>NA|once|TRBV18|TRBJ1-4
CASSPLDGTQLGEKLFF
TGTGCCAGCTCACCCTTGGACGGAACCCAACTAGGTGAAAAACTGTTTTTT
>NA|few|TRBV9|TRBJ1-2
CASSVDFAYGYTF
TGTGCCAGCAGCGTTGATTTCGCCTATGGCTACACCTTC
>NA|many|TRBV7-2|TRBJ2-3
CASSPTWGGRADTQYF
TGTGCCAGCAGCCCTACCTGGGGGGGCAGGGCAGATACGCAGTATTTT
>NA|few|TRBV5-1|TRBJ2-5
CASSLVGTLSSSETQYF
TGCGCCAGCAGCTTGGTGGGAACCTTATCTTCCTCTGAGACCCAGTACTTC
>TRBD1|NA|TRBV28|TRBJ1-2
CASSLGSQGAGGYTF
TGTGCCAGCAGTTTAGGGTCACAGGGGGCTGGTGGCTACACCTTC
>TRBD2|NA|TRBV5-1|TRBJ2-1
CASSLSGGVNEQFF
TGCGCCAGCAGCTTGAGCGGGGGGGTCAATGAGCAGTTCTTC
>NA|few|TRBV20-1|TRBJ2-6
CSASGANVLTF
TGCAGTGCTTCTGGGGCCAACGTCCTGACTTTC
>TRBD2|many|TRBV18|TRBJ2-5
CASLRGNQETQYF
TGTGCCAGCCTGCGGGGGAACCAAGAGACCCAGTACTTC
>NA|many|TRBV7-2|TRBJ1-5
CASSPQRASNQPQHF
TGTGCCAGCAGCCCCCAGAGGGCCTCCAATCAGCCCCAGCATTTT
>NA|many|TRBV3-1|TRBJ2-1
CASSQAWTLPEDLFF
TGTGCCAGCAGCCAAGCGTGGACTCTCCCCGAGGATCTGTTCTTC
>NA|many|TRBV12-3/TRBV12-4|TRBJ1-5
CASSLAERQPQHF
TGTGCCAGCAGTTTAGCGGAGAGGCAGCCCCAGCATTTT
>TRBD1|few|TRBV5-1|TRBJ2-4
CASSVGTGLAKNIQYF
TGCGCCAGCAGCGTCGGGACAGGCCTAGCCAAAAACATTCAGTACTTC
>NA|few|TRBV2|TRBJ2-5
CASQWNRDGETQYF
TGTGCCAGCCAGTGGAACAGGGATGGAGAGACCCAGTACTTC
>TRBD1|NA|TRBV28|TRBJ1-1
CASSLGGTGRSAFF
TGTGCCAGCAGTTTAGGAGGGACAGGGCGGTCCGCTTTCTTT
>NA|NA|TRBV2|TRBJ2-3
CASGDIPQTTHTQYF
TGTGCCAGCGGCGACATCCCGCAGACGACACATACGCAGTATTTT
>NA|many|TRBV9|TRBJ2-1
CASSPPPAGAPNEQFF
TGTGCCAGCAGCCCCCCCCCTGCGGGGGCACCCAATGAGCAGTTCTTC
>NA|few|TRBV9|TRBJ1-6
CASSEGGLNSPLHF
TGTGCCAGCAGCGAGGGAGGGCTCAATTCACCCCTCCACTTT
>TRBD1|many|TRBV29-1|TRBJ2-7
CSVWTGRSYEQYF
TGCAGCGTCTGGACAGGGAGATCCTACGAGCAGTACTTC
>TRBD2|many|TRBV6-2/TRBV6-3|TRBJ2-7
CASSRTSGGPYEQYF
TGTGCCAGCAGCCGAACTAGCGGGGGCCCCTACGAGCAGTACTTC
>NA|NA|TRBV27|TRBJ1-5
CATYLHGAPGSNQPQHF
TGTGCCACCTACCTTCATGGGGCCCCGGGGAGCAATCAGCCCCAGCATTTT
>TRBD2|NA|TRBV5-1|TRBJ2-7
CASSGRGVEVNEQYF
TGCGCCAGCAGCGGACGGGGGGTTGAGGTCAATGAGCAGTACTTC
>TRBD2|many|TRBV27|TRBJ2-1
CASTRGGKNEQFF
TGTGCCAGCACGCGCGGGGGGAAAAATGAGCAGTTCTTC
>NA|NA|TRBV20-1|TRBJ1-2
CSAYNMVGGYTF
TGCAGTGCCTACAACATGGTAGGGGGCTACACCTTC
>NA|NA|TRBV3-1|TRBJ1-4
CVSSQESWRTNEKLFF
TGTGTCAGCAGCCAAGAATCCTGGAGAACTAATGAAAAACTGTTTTTT
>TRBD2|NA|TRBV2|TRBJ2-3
CASSDWRGRTDTQYF
TGTGCCAGCAGTGACTGGCGGGGGAGGACAGATACGCAGTATTTT